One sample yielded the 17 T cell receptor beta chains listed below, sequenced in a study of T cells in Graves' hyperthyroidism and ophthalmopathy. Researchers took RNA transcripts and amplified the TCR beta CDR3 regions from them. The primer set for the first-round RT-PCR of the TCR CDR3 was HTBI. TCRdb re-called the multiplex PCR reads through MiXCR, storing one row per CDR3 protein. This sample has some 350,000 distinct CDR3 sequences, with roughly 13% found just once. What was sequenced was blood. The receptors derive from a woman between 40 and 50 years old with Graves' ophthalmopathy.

CDR3 nucleotides: TGCGCCAGCAGCTCCGGACTAGCGGGGGGGATAACCGGGGAGCTGTTTTTT. As protein: CASSSGLAGGITGELFF. This chain links TRBV5-1 with TRBJ2-2, with 15 bases lining up with TRBD2. J was trimmed by 5 bases and V by 3 bases; bases with no gene match: 5. CDR3 size: 17 residues. From germline, CDR1 is SGHRS and CDR2 YFSETQ.

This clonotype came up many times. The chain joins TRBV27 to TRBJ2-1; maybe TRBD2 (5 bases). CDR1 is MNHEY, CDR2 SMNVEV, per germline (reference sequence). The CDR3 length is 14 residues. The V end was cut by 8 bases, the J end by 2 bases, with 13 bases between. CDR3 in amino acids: CASHARGTYNEQFF. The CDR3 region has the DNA TGTGCCAGCCACGCCCGAGGGACCTACAATGAGCAGTTCTTC.

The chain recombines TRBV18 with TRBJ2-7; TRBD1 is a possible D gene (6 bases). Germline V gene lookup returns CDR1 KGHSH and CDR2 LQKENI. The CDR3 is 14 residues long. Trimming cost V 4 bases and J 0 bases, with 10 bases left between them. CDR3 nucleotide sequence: TGTGCCAGCTCACAAGACAGGAACTCCTACGAGCAGTACTTC. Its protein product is CASSQDRNSYEQYF.

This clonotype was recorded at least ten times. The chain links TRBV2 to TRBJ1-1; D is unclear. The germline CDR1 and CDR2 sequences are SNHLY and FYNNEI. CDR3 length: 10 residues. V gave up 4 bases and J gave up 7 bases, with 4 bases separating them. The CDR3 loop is CASSGYEAFF. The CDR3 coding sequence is TGTGCCAGCAGTGGCTATGAAGCTTTCTTT.

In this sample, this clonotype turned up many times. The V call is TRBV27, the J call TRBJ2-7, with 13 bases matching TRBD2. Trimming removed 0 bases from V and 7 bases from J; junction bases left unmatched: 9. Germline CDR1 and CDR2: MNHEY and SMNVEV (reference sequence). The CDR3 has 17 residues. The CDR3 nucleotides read TGTGCCAGCAGTTTATCTACGGAGGGACTAGCGGGATTGGAGCAGTACTTC. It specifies CASSLSTEGLAGLEQYF.

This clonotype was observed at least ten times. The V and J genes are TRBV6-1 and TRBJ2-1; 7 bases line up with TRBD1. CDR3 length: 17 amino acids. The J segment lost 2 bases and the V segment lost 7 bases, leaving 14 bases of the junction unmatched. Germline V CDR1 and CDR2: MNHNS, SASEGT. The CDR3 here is CASTKGAGGRTYNEQFF. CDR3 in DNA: TGTGCCAGCACAAAAGGGGCAGGGGGAAGGACCTACAATGAGCAGTTCTTC.

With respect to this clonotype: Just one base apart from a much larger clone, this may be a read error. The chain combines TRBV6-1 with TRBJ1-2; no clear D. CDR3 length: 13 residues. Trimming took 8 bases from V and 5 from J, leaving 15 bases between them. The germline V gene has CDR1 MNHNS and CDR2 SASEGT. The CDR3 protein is CASGPNGIYGYTF. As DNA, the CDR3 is TGTGCCAGCGGCCCGAACGGGATTTATGGCTACACCTTC.

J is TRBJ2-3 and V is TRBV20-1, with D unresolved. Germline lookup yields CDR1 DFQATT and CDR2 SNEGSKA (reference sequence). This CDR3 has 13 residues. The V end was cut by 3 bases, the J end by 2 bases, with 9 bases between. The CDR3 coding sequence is TGCAGTGCTAGGCAGGCCGCCACAGATACGCAGTATTTT. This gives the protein CSARQAATDTQYF.

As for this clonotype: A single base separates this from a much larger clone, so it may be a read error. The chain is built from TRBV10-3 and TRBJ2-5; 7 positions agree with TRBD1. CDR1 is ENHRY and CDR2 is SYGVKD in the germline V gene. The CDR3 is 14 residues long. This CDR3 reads CAISESTGQETQCF. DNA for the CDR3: TGTGCCATCAGTGAGTCGACAGGGCAAGAGACCCAGTGCTTC.

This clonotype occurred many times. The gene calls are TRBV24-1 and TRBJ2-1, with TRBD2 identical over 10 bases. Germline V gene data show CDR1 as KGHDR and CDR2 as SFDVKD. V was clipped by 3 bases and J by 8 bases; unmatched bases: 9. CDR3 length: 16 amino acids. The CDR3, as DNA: TGTGCCACCAGTGATCCTACAGCGGGAGGGCCCGATGAGCAGTTCTTC. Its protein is CATSDPTAGGPDEQFF.

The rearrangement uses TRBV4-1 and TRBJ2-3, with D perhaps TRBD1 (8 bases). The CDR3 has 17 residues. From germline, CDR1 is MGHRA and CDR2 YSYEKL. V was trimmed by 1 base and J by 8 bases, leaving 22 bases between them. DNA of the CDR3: TGCGCCAGCAGCCAAGTTCCAACAGGGGGGGGAGGAGGTACGCAGTATTTT. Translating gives CASSQVPTGGGGGTQYF.

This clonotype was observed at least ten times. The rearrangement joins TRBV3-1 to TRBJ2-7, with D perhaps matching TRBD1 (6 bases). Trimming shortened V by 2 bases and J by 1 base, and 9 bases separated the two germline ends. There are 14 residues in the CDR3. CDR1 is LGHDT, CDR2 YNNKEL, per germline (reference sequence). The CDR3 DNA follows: TGTGCCAGCAGCCAACAGGGGCGATCCTACGAGCAGTACTTC. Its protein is CASSQQGRSYEQYF.

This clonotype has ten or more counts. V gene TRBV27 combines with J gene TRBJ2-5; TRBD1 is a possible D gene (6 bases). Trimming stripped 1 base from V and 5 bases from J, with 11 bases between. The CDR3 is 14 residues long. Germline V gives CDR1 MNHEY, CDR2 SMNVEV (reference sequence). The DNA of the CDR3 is TGTGCCAGCAGTTTATTCACCCAGGGGGAGACCCAGTACTTC. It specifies CASSLFTQGETQYF.

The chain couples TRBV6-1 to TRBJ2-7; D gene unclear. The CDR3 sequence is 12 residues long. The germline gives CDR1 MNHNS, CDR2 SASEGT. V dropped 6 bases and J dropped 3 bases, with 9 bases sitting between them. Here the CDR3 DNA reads TGTGCCAGCAGACCCCTGGACTACGAGCAGTACTTC. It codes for CASRPLDYEQYF.

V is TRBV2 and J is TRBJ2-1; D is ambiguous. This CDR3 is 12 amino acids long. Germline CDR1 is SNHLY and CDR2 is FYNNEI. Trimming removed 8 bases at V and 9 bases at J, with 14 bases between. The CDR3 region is CASLLVGGEQFF. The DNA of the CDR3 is TGTGCCAGCCTATTAGTGGGTGGTGAGCAGTTCTTC.

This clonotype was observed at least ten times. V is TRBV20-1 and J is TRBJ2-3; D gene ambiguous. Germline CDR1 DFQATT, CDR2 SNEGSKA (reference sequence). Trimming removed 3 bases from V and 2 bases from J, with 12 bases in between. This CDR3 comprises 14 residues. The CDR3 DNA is TGCAGTGCTAGGATTGGCGGTTACACAGATACGCAGTATTTT. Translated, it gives CSARIGGYTDTQYF.

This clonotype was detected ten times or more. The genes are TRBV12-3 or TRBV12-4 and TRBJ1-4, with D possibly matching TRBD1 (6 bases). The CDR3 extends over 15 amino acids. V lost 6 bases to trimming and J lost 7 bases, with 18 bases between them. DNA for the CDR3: TGTGCCAGCAGAGGTTTGGGGGGCTTGACTGAAAAACTGTTTTTT. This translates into CASRGLGGLTEKLFF.